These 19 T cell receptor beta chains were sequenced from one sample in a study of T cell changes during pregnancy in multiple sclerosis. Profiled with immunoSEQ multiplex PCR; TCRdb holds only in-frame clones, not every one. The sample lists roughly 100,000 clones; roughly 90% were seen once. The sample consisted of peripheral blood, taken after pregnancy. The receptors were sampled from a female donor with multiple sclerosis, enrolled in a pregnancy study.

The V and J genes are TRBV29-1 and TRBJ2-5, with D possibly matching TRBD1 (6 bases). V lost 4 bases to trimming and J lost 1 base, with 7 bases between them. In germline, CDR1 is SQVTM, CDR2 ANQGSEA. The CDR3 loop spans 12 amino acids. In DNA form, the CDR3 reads TGCAGCGTTGGGACAGCCCAAGAGACCCAGTACTTC. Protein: CSVGTAQETQYF. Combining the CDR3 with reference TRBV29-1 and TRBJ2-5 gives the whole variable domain SAVISQKPSRDICQRGTSLTIQCQVDSQVTMMFWYRQQPGQSLTLIATANQGSEATYESGFVIDKFPISRPNLTFSTLTVSNMSPEDSSIYLCSVGTAQETQYFGPGTRLLVL.

Here the CDR3 reads CASTLQYF. CDR3 DNA sequence: TGTGCCAGCACCTTACAGTACTTC. V usage is TRBV6-1 and J usage is TRBJ2-7, with D unclear. V was pared by 7 bases and J by 10 bases, with 5 bases between. Looked up from germline, CDR1 is MNHNS and CDR2 is SASEGT. The CDR3 is 8 residues long.

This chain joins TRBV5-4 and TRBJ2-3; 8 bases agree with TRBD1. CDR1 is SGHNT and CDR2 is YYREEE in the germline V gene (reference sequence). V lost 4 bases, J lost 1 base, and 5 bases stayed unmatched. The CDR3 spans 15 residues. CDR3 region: CASSGRGQGTDTQYF. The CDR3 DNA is TGTGCCAGCAGCGGACGGGGACAGGGCACAGATACGCAGTATTTT.

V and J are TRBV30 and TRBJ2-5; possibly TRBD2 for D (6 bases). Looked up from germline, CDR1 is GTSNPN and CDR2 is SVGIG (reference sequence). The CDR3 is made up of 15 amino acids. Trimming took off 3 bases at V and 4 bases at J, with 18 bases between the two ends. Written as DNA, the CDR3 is TGTGCCTGGAGGCGGGGTTTGGGGTCTCGAGAGACCCAGTACTTC. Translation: CAWRRGLGSRETQYF.

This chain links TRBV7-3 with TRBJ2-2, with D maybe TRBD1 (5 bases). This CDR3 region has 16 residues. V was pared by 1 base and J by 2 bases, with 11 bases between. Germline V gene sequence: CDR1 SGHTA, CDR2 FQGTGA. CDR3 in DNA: TGTGCCAGCAGCTTAAGCCGGCAGGGTAACACCGGGGAGCTGTTTTTT. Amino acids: CASSLSRQGNTGELFF.

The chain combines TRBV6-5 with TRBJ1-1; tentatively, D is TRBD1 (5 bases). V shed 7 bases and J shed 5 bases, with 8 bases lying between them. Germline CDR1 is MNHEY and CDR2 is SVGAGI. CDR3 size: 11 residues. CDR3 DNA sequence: TGTGCCAGCAAGGGGTTGACTGAAGCTTTCTTT. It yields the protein CASKGLTEAFF.

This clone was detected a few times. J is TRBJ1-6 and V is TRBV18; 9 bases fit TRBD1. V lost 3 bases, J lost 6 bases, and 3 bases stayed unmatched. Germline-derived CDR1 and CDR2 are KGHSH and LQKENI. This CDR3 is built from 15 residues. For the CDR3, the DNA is TGTGCCAGCTCACCGGAGGACAGGGGTAATTCACCCCTCCACTTT. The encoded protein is CASSPEDRGNSPLHF.

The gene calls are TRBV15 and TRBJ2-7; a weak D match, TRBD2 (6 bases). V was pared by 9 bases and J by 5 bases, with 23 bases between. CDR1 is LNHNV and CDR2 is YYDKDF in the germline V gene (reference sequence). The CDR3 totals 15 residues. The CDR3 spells CATSPGRDFTDEQYF. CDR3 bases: TGTGCCACATCCCCAGGCCGGGACTTTACAGACGAGCAGTACTTC.

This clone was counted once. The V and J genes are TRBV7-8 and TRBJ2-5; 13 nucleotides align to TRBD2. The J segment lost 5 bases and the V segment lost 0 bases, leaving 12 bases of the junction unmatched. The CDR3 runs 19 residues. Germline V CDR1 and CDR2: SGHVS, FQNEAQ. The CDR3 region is CASSLARTSGGGTVETQYF. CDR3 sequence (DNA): TGTGCCAGCAGCTTAGCGCGAACTAGCGGGGGGGGGACGGTGGAGACCCAGTACTTC.

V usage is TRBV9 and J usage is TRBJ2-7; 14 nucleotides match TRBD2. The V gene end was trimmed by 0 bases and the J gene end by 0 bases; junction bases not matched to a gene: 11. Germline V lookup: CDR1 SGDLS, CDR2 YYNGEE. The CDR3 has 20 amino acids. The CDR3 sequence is CASSVGLGLAGGSSSYEQYF. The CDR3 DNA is TGTGCCAGCAGCGTAGGCCTCGGACTAGCGGGGGGCTCCAGCTCCTACGAGCAGTACTTC.

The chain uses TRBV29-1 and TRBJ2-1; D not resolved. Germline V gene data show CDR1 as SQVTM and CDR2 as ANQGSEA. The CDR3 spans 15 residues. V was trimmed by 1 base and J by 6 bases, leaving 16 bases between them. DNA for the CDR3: TGCAGCGTTGAAGGCGGCCTTGGCCCCGGCAATGAGCAGTTCTTC. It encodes CSVEGGLGPGNEQFF.

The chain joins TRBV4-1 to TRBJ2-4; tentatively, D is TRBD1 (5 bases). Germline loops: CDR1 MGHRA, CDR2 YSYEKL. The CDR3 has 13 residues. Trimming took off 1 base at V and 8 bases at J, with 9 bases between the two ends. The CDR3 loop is CASSQGQSHIQYF. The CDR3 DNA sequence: TGCGCCAGCAGCCAAGGACAGAGCCACATTCAGTACTTC.

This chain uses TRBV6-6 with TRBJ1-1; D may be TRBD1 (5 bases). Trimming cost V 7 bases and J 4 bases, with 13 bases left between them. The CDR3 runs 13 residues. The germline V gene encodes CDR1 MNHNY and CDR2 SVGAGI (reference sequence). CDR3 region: CASTLGEGTEAFF. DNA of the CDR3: TGTGCCAGCACTCTAGGGGAGGGCACTGAAGCTTTCTTT.

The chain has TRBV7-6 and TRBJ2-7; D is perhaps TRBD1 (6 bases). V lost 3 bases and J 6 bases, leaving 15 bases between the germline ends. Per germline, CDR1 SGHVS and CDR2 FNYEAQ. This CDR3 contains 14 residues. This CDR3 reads CASSLFMDSGEQYF. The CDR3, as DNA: TGTGCCAGCAGCTTGTTCATGGACAGCGGCGAGCAGTACTTC.

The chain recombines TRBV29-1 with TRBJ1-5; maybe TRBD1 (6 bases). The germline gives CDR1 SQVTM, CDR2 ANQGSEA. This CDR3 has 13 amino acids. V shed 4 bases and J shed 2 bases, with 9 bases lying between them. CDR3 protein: CSVAGHRNQPQHF. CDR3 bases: TGCAGCGTTGCGGGACACCGCAATCAGCCCCAGCATTTT.

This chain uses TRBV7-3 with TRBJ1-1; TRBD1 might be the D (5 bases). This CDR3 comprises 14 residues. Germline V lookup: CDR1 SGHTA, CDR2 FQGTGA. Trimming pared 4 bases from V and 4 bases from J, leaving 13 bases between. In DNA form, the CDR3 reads TGTGCCAGCAGCTCCGCCGGGGGAGTCACTGAAGCTTTCTTT. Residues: CASSSAGGVTEAFF.

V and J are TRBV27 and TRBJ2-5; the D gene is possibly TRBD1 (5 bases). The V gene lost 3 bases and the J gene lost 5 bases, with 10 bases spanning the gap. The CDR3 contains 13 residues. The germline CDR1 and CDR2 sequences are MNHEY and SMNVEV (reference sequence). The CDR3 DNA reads TGTGCCAGCAGTTTGGGCAGGGCGGAGACCCAGTACTTC. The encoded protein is CASSLGRAETQYF.

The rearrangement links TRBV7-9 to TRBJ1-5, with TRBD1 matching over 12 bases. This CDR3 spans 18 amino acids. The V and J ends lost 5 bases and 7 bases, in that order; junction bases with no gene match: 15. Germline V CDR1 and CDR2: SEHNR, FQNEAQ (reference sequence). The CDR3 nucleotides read TGTGCCAGCAGCCCCTCAAGTAGCGGGACAGGGGGCCGACAGCCCCAGCATTTT. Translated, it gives CASSPSSSGTGGRQPQHF. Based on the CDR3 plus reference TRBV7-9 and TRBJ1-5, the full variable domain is DTGVSQNPRHKITKRGQNVTFRCDPISEHNRLYWYRQTLGQGPEFLTYFQNEAQLEKSRLLSDRFSAERPKGSFSTLEIQRTEQGDSAMYLCASSPSSSGTGGRQPQHFGDGTRLSIL.

Here the CDR3 DNA reads TGTGCCAGTAGTATAGTCCCCGGGACTGGATTTTACTACGAGCAGTACTTC. Translation gives CASSIVPGTGFYYEQYF. The rearrangement uses TRBV19 and TRBJ2-7, with D maybe TRBD2 (6 bases). Germline loops: CDR1 LNHDA, CDR2 SQIVND (reference sequence). Trimming shortened V by 1 base and J by 3 bases, and 19 bases separated the two germline ends. The CDR3 runs 17 residues.